The entry below describes one T cell receptor (beta chain). The data were taken from a study of identifying expanded T cells in peripheral blood. Data came from immunoSEQ multiplex PCR; TCRdb stores just in-frame clones and leaves some out. The profile covers 70,000 to 100,000 clones, with almost 90% appearing a single time and around 4% taken by the ten largest. Trimming removed 6 bases at V and 1 base at J, with 12 bases between. From germline, CDR1 is SGDLS and CDR2 YYNGEE. The CDR3 covers 14 residues. The source of this sequence is a person aged 18 to 70 in good health. V usage is TRBV9 and J usage is TRBJ2-3; D remains unclear. Sample: blood. The DNA of the CDR3 is TGTGCCAGCACCCTCCGGGCGGGCACAGATACGCAGTATTTT. Translation gives CASTLRAGTDTQYF.